This TCR beta chain is drawn from a study of early T cells in non-severe SARS-CoV-2 infection. This clonotype was counted ten times or more. The CDR3 loop spans 14 amino acids. Trimming cost V 3 bases and J 3 bases; bases outside gene matches: 4. Germline loops: CDR1 SNHLY, CDR2 FYNNEI. TCRdb re-analysed the 5' RACE reads in MiXCR, keeping a single row per CDR3 protein. The data show 75,000 to 80,000 distinct CDR3 sequences, around 15% seen once. The source is an adult who was a healthcare worker with PCR-confirmed SARS-CoV-2 infection or an uninfected control (not recorded which). The gene calls are TRBV2 and TRBJ1-1, with TRBD1 matching over 7 bases. The sample was whole blood. The CDR3 DNA sequence: TGTGCCAGCAGTGAGGGAGGGGGCGACACTGAAGCTTTCTTT. Protein sequence: CASSEGGGDTEAFF.